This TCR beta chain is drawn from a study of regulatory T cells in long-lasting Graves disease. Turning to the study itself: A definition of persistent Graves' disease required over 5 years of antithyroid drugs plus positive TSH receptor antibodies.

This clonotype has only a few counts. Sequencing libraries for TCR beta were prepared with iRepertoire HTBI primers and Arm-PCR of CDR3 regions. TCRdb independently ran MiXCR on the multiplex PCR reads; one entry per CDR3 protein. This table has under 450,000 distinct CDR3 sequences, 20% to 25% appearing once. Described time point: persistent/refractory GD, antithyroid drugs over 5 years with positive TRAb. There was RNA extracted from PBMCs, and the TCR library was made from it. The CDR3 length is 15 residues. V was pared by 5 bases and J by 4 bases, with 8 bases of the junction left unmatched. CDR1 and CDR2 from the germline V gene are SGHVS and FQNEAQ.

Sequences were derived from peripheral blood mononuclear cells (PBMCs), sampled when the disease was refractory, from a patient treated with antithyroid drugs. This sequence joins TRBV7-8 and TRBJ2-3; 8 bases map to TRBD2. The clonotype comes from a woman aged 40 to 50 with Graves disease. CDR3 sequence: CASSESGRSADTQYF. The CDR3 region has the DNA TGTGCCAGCAGCGAGAGCGGGAGAAGCGCAGATACGCAGTATTTT. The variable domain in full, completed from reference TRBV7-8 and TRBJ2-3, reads GAGVSQSPRYKVAKRGQDVALRCDPISGHVSLFWYQQALGQGPEFLTYFQNEAQLDKSGLPSDRFFAERPEGSVSTLKIQRTQQEDSAVYLCASSESGRSADTQYFGPGTRLTVL.